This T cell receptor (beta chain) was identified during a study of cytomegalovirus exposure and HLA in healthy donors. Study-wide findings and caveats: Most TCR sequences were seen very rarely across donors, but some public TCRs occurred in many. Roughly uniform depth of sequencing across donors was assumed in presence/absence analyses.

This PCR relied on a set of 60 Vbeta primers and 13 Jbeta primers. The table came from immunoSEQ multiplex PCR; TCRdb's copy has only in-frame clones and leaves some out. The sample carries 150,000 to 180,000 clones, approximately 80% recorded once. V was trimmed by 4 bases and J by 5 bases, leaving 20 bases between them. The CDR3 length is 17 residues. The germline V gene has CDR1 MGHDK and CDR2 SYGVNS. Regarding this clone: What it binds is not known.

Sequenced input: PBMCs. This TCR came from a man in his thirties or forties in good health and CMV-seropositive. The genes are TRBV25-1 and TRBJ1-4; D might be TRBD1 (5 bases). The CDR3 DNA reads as TGTGCCAGCAGTGCGCCTCCCCCACAGGTGCCGAATGAAAAACTGTTTTTT. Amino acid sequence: CASSAPPPQVPNEKLFF.